The T cell receptor (beta chain) under discussion was sequenced for a study of immune evolution from preneoplasia to lung adenocarcinoma. CDR1 is MNHEY, CDR2 SMNVEV, per germline (reference sequence). V gave up 6 bases and J gave up 0 bases, with 15 bases separating them. The CDR3 loop spans 15 amino acids. As regards this clone: What it binds is unknown.

The data were produced by immunoSEQ multiplex PCR, yet TCRdb's version contains in-frame clones alone and is incomplete. The table shows over 12,000 clones, with more than 80% occurring only once. General observations from the study: T cell clonality was higher in KRAS-mutant than EGFR-mutant or wild-type nodules.

The sequenced sample consisted of FFPE minimally invasive lung adenocarcinoma tissue. The clonotype originates from a person between 65 and 80 years old with lung adenocarcinoma. This chain joins TRBV27 and TRBJ2-7; D not resolved. The CDR3 protein is CASRPTGSSSYEQYF. The CDR3 coding sequence is TGTGCCAGCAGACCCACCGGCTCGTCCTCCTACGAGCAGTACTTC.